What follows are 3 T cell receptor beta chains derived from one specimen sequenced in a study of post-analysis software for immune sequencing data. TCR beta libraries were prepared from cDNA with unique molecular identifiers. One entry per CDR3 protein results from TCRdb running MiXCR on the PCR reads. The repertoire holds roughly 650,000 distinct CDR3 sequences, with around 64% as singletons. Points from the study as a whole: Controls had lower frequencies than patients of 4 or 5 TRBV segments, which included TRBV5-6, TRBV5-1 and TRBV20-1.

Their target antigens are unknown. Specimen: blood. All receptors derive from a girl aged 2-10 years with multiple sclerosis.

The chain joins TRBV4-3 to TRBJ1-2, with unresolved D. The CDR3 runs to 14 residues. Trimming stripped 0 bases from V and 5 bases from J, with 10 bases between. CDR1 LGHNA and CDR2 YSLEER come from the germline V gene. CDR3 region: CASSQEGNGYGYTF. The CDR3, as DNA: TGCGCCAGCAGCCAAGAAGGGAATGGATATGGCTACACCTTC.

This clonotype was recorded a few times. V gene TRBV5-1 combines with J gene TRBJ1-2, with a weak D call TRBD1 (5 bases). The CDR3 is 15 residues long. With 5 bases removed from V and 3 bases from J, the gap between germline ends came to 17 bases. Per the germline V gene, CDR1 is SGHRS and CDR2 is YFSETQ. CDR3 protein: CASSYLLGVDYGYTF. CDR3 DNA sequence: TGCGCCAGCAGTTACCTTTTGGGGGTTGACTATGGCTACACCTTC.

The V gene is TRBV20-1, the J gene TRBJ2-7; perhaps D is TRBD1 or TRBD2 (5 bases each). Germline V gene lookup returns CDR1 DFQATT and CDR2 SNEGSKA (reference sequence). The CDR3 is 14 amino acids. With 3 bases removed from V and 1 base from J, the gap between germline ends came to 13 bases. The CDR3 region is CSASPRGLSYEQYF. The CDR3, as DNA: TGCAGTGCTAGCCCCCGGGGCCTATCCTACGAGCAGTACTTC.